The entry that follows covers one TCR beta chain sequence. This receptor's antigen is unknown. No base-level quality is on record; no much larger clone is a single base apart. The data derive from a study of neurological immune-mediated disorders (dated by TCRdb to between 2019 and 2020). Concerning the study at large: Among the roughly 35 multiple sclerosis patients, roughly 31 had relapsing-remitting MS and 3 had secondary progressive MS. The study compared peripheral blood TCR-beta repertoires of HTLV-I-associated myelopathy (HAM/TSP) patients, multiple sclerosis patients and healthy controls using UMI-based sequencing. Longitudinal samples, technical triplicates and paired sorted CD4+ and CD8+ T-cell subsets, alongside PBMC samples, were included among the roughly 100 TCR-beta libraries. The cohort included some 68 subjects: about 15 with HAM/TSP, some 35 with multiple sclerosis, and roughly 20 healthy controls. The full study reports these points: TCR clonal expansion was highest in HAM/TSP patients and lowest in MS patients, with MS patients falling below even healthy controls. Repertoires from 18 of 34 MS patients were grouped by phylogenetic analysis into a cluster of related CDR3 sequences, suggesting a possible repertoire-level signature. No identical CDR3 amino acid sequences were found to be shared among expanded clones across subjects, suggesting that TCR-beta repertoires were private in all groups. No clinical or MRI features were associated with the MS cluster, and the authors said that larger cohorts are needed.

To synthesize cDNA, template-switch 5'RACE was performed with a primer carrying a 10-nucleotide random unique molecular identifier so that each TCR transcript was tagged. Each sequencing run produced over 190 million TCR-beta sequences covering 15-18 subjects. The RNeasy kit was used for extraction of total RNA. Using the KAPA Real-time Library Amplification kit, TCR-beta VDJ regions were amplified with primers for the TCR constant region and the 5'RACE anchor. Sample indexes and Illumina adaptors were added in a first PCR, after which library yield was increased in a second PCR. The roughly 650 bp TCR product was size-selected on a 2% E-gel SizeSelection system after Ampure bead purification. Before pooling, libraries had their quality checked on a Bioanalyzer, their concentration measured with Qubit, and their quantity determined with the Kapa Library Quantification kit. An Illumina HiSeq 2500 sequenced the libraries paired-end 2 x 150 bp. To increase sequence diversity, roughly 24-31% phiX was spiked into each library pool. From the authors' description of their analysis: The UMI-based MiGEC pipeline processed quality-filtered reads and removed over 80% of raw TCR sequences during error correction. VDJ genes were aligned to IMGT germline references, and each clonotype was defined by a unique CDR3 amino acid sequence together with V-J genes. Clonal expansion, Shannon diversity, and CDR3 relatedness (CalcPairwiseDistances, ClusterSamples) were evaluated with VDJtools, and phylogenetic trees were built with CLCbio workbench. Using coefficient-of-variation modelling across technical triplicates, the study counted a clone as expanded if it had at least 8 unique UMIs. The public reads were quality trimmed at Q25 with fastp and then assembled into clones with MiXCR by TCRdb, keeping productive beta chains. Entries that share a CDR3 protein sequence are merged under the most common genes and DNA. These V and J calls derive from TCRdb rather than the authors' analysis. In all, the sample holds 80,000 to 95,000 distinct CDR3 sequences, and 3% to 4% of those were seen once. Jointly, the top ten make up about 3% of the sample.

Measured from the cysteine to the phenylalanine, the CDR3 is 17 residues long. Of the read, only the CDR3 DNA is kept; its 51 bases are in frame from base 1. CDR1 and CDR2, per the germline V gene (reference sequence), are SEHNR and FQNEAQ. After removal of 5 bases from V and 7 bases from J, the junction retains 14 bases not matched to a gene. Libraries from unsorted PBMCs were made from 2 million PBMCs kept in RNAlater at -80 degrees C until RNA extraction. The multiple sclerosis patients were enrolled in a US clinical protocol that evaluated disease progression with magnetic resonance imaging. PBMCs were separated from peripheral blood using Ficoll-Hypaque density gradient centrifugation and then cryopreserved in liquid nitrogen.

Sequencing used PBMCs. This clonotype was sampled from a woman in her forties or fifties with multiple sclerosis. Recombination linked TRBV7-9 to TRBJ2-4, with 10 bases in between that match TRBD1. The CDR3 reads as follows: CASSLRQGASSSNIQYF. The DNA sequence is TGTGCCAGCAGCCTGAGACAGGGGGCGTCGTCTTCGAACATTCAGTACTTC.